This TCR beta chain derives from a study of T-cell reconstitution after alpha-beta-depleted transplantation in children. The authors prepared the TCRbeta library with unique molecular identifiers. TCRdb fed the PCR reads into MiXCR, producing one record per CDR3 protein. The sample lists a few hundred thousand distinct CDR3 sequences, almost 10% occurring once. From germline, CDR1 is SQVTM and CDR2 ANQGSEA. This CDR3 region has 17 residues. Deletions cut 4 bases from V and 5 bases from J, with 26 bases between. This clonotype has ten or more counts. Material: PBMCs from the stem cell graft donor, obtained from the stem cell graft. The receptor comes from a human donor who donated a stem cell graft to a child with SCID. V is TRBV29-1 and J is TRBJ1-1, with TRBD1 as a possible D gene (5 bases). CDR3 coding DNA: TGCAGCGTTGTAGATCGGGTAAGGAGGGGATCGCGGACTGAAGCTTTCTTT. The encoded protein is CSVVDRVRRGSRTEAFF.